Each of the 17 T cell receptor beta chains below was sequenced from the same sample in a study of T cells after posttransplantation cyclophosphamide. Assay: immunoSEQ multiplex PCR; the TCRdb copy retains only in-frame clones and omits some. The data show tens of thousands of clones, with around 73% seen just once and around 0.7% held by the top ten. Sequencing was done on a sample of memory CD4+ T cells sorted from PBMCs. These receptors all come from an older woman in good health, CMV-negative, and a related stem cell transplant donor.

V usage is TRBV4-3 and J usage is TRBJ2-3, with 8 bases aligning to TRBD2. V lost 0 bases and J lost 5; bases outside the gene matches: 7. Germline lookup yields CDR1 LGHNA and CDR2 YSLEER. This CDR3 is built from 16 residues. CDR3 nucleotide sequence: TGCGCCAGCAGCCAAGAAGGGACTAGAGGCGTAGATACGCAGTATTTT. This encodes CASSQEGTRGVDTQYF.

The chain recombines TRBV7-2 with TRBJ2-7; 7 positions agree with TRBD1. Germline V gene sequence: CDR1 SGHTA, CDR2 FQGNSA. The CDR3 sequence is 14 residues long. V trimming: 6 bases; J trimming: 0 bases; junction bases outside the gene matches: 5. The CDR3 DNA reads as TGTGCCAGCAGACCGGACAGGACCTCCTACGAGCAGTACTTC. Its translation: CASRPDRTSYEQYF.

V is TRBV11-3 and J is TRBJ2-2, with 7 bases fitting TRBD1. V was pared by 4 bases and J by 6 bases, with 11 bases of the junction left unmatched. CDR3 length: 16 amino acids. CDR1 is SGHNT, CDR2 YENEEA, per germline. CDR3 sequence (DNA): TGTGCCAGCAGCTCCACCGGGACAGCTGTGGCCGGGGAGCTGTTTTTT. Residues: CASSSTGTAVAGELFF.

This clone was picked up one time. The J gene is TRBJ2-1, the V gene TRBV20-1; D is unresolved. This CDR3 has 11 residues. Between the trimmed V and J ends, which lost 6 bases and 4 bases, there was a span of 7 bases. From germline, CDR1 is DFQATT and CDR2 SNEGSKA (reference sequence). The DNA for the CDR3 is TGCAGTGCCCCCTTATACAATGAGCAGTTCTTC. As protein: CSAPLYNEQFF.

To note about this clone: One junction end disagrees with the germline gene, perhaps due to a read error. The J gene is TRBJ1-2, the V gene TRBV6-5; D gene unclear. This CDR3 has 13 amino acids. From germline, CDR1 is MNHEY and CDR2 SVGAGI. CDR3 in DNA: TGTGCCAGCAGATACTCCTCGAGGCTGGGCTACACCTTC. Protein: CASRYSSRLGYTF.

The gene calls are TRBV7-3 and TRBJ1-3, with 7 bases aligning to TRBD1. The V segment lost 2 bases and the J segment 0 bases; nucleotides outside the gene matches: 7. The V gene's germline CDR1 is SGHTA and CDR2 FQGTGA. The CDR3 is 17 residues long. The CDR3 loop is CASSLSGGGSSGNTIYF. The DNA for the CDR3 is TGTGCCAGCAGCTTATCAGGGGGAGGAAGCTCTGGAAACACCATATATTTT.

The CDR3 DNA reads TGTGCCAGCAAGGAGACGAACACAGATACGCAGTATTTT. The encoded protein is CASKETNTDTQYF. The chain joins TRBV6-1 to TRBJ2-3; no definite D call. There are 13 residues in the CDR3. Per germline, CDR1 MNHNS and CDR2 SASEGT. Trimming removed 7 bases from V and 2 bases from J, with 10 bases in between.

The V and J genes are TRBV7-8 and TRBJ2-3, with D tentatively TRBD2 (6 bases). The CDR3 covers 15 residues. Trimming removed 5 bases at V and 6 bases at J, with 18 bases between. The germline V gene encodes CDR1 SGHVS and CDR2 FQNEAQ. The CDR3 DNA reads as TGTGCCAGCAGCCACGTCACTCTGCGGGGCGATACGCAGTATTTT. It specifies CASSHVTLRGDTQYF.

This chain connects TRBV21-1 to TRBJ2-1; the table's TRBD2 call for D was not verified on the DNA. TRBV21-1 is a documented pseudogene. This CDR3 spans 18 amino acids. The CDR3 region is CATKRPFFGGHRYNEQFF. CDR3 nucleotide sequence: TGTGCCACCAAGCGGCCCTTTTTTGGTGGGCACCGGTACAATGAGCAGTTCTTC.

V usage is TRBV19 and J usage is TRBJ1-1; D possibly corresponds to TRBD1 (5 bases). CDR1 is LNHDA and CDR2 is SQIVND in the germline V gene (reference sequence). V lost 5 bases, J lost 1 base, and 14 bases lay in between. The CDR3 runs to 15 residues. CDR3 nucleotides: TGTGCCAGTAGTGTCCTCGGGGGAGGGAACACTGAAGCTTTCTTT. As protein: CASSVLGGGNTEAFF.

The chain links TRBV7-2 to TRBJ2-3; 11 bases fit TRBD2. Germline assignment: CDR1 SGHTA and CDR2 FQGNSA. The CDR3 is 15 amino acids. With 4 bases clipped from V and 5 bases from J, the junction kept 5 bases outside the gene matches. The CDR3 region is CASSSASGRLDTQYF. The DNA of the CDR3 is TGTGCCAGCAGCTCGGCTAGCGGGAGGTTAGATACGCAGTATTTT. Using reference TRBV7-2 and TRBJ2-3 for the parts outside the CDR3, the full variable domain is GAGVSQSPSNKVTEKGKDVELRCDPISGHTALYWYRQSLGQGLEFLIYFQGNSAPDKSGLPSDRFSAERTGGSVSTLTIQRTQQEDSAVYLCASSSASGRLDTQYFGPGTRLTVL.

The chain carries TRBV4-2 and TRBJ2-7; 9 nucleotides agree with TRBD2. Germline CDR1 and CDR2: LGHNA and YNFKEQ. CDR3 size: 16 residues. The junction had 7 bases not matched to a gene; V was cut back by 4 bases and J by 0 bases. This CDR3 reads CASSRETSGPSYEQYF. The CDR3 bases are TGTGCCAGCAGCCGAGAGACTAGCGGACCCTCCTACGAGCAGTACTTC.

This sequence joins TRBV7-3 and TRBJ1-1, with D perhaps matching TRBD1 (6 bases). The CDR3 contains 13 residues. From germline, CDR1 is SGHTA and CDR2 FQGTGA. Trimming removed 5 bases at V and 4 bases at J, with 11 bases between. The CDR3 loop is CASSPDRSTEAFF. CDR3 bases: TGTGCCAGCAGCCCGGACAGATCCACTGAAGCTTTCTTT.

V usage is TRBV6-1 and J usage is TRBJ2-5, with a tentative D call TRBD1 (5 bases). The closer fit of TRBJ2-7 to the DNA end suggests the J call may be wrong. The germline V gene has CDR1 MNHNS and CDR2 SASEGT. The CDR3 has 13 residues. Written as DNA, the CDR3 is TGTGCCAGCAGTGAAAGGGGCTCCTACGAGCAGTACTTC. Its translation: CASSERGSYEQYF.

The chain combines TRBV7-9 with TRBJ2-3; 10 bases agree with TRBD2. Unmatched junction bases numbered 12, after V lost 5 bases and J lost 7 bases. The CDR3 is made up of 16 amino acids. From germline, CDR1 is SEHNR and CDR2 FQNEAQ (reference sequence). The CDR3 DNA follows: TGTGCCAGCAGCCTAAGCGGGGGGGCTCTGTTGAATACGCAGTATTTT. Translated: CASSLSGGALLNTQYF. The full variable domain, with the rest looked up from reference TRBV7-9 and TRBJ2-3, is DTGVSQNPRHKITKRGQNVTFRCDPISEHNRLYWYRQTLGQGPEFLTYFQNEAQLEKSRLLSDRFSAERPKGSFSTLEIQRTEQGDSAMYLCASSLSGGALLNTQYFGPGTRLTVL.

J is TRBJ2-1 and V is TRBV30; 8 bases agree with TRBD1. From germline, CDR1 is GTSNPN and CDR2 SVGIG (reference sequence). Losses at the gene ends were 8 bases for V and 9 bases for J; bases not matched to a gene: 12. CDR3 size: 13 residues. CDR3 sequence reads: CARTGQGTVEQFF. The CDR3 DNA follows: TGTGCCCGGACCGGACAGGGAACGGTTGAGCAGTTCTTC.

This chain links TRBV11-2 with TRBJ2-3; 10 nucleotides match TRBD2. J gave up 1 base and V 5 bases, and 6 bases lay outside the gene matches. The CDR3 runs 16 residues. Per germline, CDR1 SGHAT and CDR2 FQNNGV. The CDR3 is CASSGIAGGRTDTQYF. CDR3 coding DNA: TGTGCCAGCAGCGGCATAGCGGGGGGCCGCACAGATACGCAGTATTTT.